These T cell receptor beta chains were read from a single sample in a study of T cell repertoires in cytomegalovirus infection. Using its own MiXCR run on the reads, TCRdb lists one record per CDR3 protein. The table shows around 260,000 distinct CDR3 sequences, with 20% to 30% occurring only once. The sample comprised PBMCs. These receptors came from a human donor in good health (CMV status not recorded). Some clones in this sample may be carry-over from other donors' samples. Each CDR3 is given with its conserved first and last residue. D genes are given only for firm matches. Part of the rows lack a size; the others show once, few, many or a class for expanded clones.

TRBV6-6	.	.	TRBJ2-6	CASSPTASSGANVLTF	TGTGCCAGCAGTCCAACAGCGAGCTCTGGGGCCAACGTCCTGACTTTC
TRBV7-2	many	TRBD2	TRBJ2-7	CASSTRTSGEQYF	TGTGCCAGCAGCACTCGGACTAGCGGGGAGCAGTACTTC
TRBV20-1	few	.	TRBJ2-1	CSARDWTGPRDNEQFF	TGCAGTGCTAGAGATTGGACGGGCCCACGAGACAATGAGCAGTTCTTC
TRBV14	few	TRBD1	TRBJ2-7	CASRSRDRGPDSYEQYF	TGTGCCAGCAGGTCCCGGGACAGGGGGCCGGATTCCTACGAGCAGTACTTC
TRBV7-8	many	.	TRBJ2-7	CASRSRDLEGEQYF	TGTGCCAGCAGGTCCCGGGACCTTGAGGGCGAGCAGTACTTC
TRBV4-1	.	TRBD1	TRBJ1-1	CASSWTGAGTEAFF	TGCGCCAGCAGTTGGACAGGGGCGGGCACTGAAGCTTTCTTT
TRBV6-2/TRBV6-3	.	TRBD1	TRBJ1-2	CASSRITQGALQSGYTF	TGTGCCAGCAGTAGAATCACACAGGGGGCTCTACAGAGCGGCTACACCTTC
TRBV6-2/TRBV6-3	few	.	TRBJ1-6	CASSSDGSSYNSPLHF	TGTGCCAGCAGTTCCGACGGGAGCTCCTATAATTCACCCCTCCACTTT
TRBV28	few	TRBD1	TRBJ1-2	CASRERTGQNYGYTF	TGTGCCAGCAGGGAGCGGACAGGTCAGAACTATGGCTACACCTTC
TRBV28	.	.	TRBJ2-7	CASSLLFYEQYF	TGTGCCAGCAGTTTGTTGTTCTACGAGCAGTACTTC
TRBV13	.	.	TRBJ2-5	CASSLKGQWETQYF	TGTGCCAGCAGCTTAAAAGGGCAATGGGAGACCCAGTACTTC
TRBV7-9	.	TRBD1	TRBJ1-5	CASSFSGTGNQPQHF	TGTGCCAGCAGCTTCTCCGGGACAGGCAATCAGCCCCAGCATTTT
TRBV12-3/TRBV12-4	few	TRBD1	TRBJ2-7	CASSLWQGESEQYF	TGTGCCAGCAGTTTGTGGCAGGGGGAAAGCGAGCAGTACTTC
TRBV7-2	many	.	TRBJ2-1	CASSRDFASYNEQFF	TGTGCCAGCAGCCGGGACTTCGCGTCGTACAATGAGCAGTTCTTC
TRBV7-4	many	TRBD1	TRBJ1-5	CASSVRDSGQPQHF	TGTGCCAGCAGCGTCCGGGACAGTGGTCAGCCCCAGCATTTT
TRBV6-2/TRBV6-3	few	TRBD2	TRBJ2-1	CASRMGLAGGTTQFF	TGTGCCAGCAGAATGGGACTAGCGGGAGGGACTACGCAGTTCTTC
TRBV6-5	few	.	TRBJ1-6	CASSRTNSPLHF	TGTGCCAGCAGCCGGACCAATTCACCCCTCCACTTT
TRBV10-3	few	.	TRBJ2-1	CAIRRAPGSEQFF	TGTGCCATCAGGAGGGCCCCCGGGAGTGAGCAGTTCTTC
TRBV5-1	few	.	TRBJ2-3	CASSIAGTSTDTQYF	TGCGCCAGCAGCATTGCGGGGACTAGCACAGATACGCAGTATTTT
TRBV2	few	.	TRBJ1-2	CASSEGGDNYGYTF	TGTGCCAGCAGTGAAGGAGGAGACAACTATGGCTACACCTTC
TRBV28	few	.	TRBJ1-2	CASSLVSGNYGYTF	TGTGCCAGCAGTTTAGTATCAGGGAACTATGGCTACACCTTC
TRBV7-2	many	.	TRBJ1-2	CASSLEMGVGYTF	TGTGCCAGCAGCTTAGAGATGGGGGTTGGCTACACCTTC
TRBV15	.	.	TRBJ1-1	CATRRGRMNTEAFF	TGTGCCACCCGCCGGGGGAGAATGAACACTGAAGCTTTCTTT
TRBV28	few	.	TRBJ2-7	CASSFPGTLWEQYF	TGTGCCAGCAGTTTTCCGGGGACTTTGTGGGAGCAGTACTTC
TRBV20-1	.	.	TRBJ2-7	CSARDPQPEEQYF	TGCAGTGCTAGAGATCCACAGCCTGAGGAGCAGTACTTC
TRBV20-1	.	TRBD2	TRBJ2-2	CSASPSGNTGELFF	TGCAGTGCTAGCCCTAGCGGGAACACCGGGGAGCTGTTTTTT
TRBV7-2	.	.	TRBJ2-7	CASSNQPLYEQYF	TGTGCCAGCAGCAACCAACCGCTCTACGAGCAGTACTTC
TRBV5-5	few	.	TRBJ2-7	CASSLAADTSHEQYF	TGTGCCAGCAGCTTGGCGGCCGATACCTCCCACGAGCAGTACTTC
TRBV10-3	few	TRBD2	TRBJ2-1	CAIRRAGGSYNEQFF	TGTGCCATCAGGCGGGCGGGAGGCTCCTACAATGAGCAGTTCTTC
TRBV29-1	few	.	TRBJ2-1	CSVEVGRGANNEQFF	TGCAGCGTTGAAGTCGGCAGGGGGGCTAACAATGAGCAGTTCTTC
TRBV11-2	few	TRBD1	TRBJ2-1	CASSLGGTGGSDNEQFF	TGTGCCAGCAGCTTAGGCGGGACAGGGGGATCAGACAATGAGCAGTTCTTC
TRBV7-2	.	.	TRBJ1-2	CASSSGTEPQPF	TGTGCCAGCAGCTCCGGGACCGAACCCCAGCCCTTC
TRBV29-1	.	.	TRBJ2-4	CSVGGDIQYF	TGCAGCGTTGGTGGGGACATTCAGTACTTC
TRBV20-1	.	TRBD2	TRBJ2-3	CSASPRLAGVTDTQYF	TGCAGTGCTAGTCCTCGACTAGCGGGAGTTACAGATACGCAGTATTTT
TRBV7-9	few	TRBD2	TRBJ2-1	CSGGLDNEQFF	TGTTCGGGGGGGCTAGACAATGAGCAGTTCTTC
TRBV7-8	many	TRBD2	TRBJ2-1	CASSLTASGRGGEQFF	TGTGCCAGCAGCTTAACGGCTAGCGGGAGAGGAGGTGAGCAGTTCTTC
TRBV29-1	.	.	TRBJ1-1	CSVVRQTNTEAFF	TGCAGCGTTGTCCGGCAGACTAACACTGAAGCTTTCTTT
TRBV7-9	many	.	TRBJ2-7	CASSPEPGYEQYF	TGTGCCAGCAGTCCTGAACCGGGGTACGAGCAGTACTTC
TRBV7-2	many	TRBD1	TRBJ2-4	CASSADRGRYIQYF	TGTGCCAGCAGCGCCGACAGGGGGAGGTACATTCAGTACTTC
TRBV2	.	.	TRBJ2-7	CARGRRGDEQYF	TGTGCCAGAGGACGGCGAGGCGACGAGCAGTACTTC
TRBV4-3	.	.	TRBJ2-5	CASSQELAGTQYF	TGCGCCAGCAGCCAAGAATTAGCAGGGACCCAGTACTTC
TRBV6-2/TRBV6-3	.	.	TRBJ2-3	CASSYLLSTDTQYF	TGTGCCAGCAGTTACTTGCTAAGCACAGATACGCAGTATTTT
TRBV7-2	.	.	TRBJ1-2	CASSLVLDLTYGYTF	TGTGCCAGCAGCTTAGTCCTAGACTTGACCTATGGCTACACCTTC
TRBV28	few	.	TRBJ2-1	CASIGNEQFF	TGTGCCAGCATAGGGAATGAGCAGTTCTTC
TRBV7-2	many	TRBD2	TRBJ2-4	CASSLGPEAGLKNIQYF	TGTGCCAGCAGCTTAGGGCCTGAAGCGGGACTAAAAAACATTCAGTACTTC
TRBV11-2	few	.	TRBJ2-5	CASSLARGAQYF	TGTGCCAGCAGCTTAGCCAGGGGAGCCCAGTACTTC